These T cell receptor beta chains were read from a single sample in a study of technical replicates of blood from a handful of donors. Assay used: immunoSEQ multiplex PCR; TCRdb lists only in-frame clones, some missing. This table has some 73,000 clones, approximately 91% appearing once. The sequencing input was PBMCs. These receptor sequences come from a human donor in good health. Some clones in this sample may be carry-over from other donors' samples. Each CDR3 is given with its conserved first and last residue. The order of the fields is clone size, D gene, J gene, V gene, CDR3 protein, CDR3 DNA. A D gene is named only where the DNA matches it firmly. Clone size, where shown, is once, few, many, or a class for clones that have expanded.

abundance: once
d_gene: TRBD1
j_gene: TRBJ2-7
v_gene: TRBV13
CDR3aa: CASSFDRGGHEQYF
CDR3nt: TGTGCCAGCAGCTTCGACAGGGGGGGCCACGAGCAGTACTTC

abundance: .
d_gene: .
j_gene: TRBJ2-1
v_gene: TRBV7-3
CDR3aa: CASSRDFSSYNEQFF
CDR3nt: TGTGCCAGCAGCCGGGACTTCAGCTCCTACAATGAGCAGTTCTTC

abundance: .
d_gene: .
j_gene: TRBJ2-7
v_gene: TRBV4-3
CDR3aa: CASSQDRGRDYEQYF
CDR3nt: TGCGCCAGCAGCCAAGATCGGGGTAGGGACTACGAGCAGTACTTC

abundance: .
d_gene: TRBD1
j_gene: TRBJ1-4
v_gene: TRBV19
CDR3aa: CASSARQGTSTNEKLFF
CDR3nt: TGTGCCAGTAGTGCACGACAGGGGACCTCAACTAATGAAAAACTGTTTTTT

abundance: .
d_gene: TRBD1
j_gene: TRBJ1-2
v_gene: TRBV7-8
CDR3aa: CASSSPGTGDGYTF
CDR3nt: TGTGCCAGCAGCTCACCCGGGACAGGGGATGGCTACACCTTC

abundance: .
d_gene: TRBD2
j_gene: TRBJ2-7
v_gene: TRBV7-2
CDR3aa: CASSSSGSGPYEQYF
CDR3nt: TGTGCCAGCAGCTCCAGTGGTAGCGGGCCCTACGAGCAGTACTTC

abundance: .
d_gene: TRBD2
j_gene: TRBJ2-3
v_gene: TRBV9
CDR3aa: CASSLRPGTSGGSTDTQYF
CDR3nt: TGTGCCAGCAGCCTCCGTCCCGGGACTAGCGGGGGAAGCACAGATACGCAGTATTTT

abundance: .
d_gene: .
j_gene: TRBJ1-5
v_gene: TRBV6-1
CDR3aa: CASSEWKGGGNQPQHF
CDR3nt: TGTGCCAGCAGTGAATGGAAAGGGGGTGGCAATCAGCCCCAGCATTTT

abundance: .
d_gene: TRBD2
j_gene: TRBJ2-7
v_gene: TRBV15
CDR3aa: CATSSDGGDEQYF
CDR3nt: TGTGCCACCAGCAGCGATGGGGGGGACGAGCAGTACTTC

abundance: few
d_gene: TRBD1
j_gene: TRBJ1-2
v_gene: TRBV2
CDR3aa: CASSNNLRQGSGYTF
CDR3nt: TGTGCCAGCAGTAATAATCTTAGACAGGGCAGTGGCTACACCTTC

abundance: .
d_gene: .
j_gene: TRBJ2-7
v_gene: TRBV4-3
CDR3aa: CASSQDGIYGYEQYF
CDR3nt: TGCGCCAGCAGCCAAGATGGTATCTACGGGTACGAGCAGTACTTC

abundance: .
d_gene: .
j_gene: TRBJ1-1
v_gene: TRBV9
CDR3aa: CASARRPTYFPTEAFF
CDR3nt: TGTGCCAGCGCCCGCAGGCCGACATACTTCCCCACTGAAGCTTTCTTT

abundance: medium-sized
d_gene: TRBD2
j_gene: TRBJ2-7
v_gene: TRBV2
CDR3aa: CASSDPHRVFLSSGGADKQYF
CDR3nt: TGTGCCAGCAGTGATCCACACAGGGTTTTTCTTTCTAGCGGGGGGGCCGACAAGCAGTACTTC

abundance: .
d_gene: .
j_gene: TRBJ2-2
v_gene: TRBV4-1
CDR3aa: CASSPQPGRTGELFF
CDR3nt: TGCGCCAGCAGCCCTCAACCGGGGAGAACCGGGGAGCTGTTTTTT

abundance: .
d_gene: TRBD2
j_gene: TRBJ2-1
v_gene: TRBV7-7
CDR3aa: CASSVGLAGNEQFF
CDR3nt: TGTGCCAGCAGCGTGGGACTAGCGGGGAATGAGCAGTTCTTC

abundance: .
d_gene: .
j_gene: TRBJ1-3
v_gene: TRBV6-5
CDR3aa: CASSYIREAGNTIYF
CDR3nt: TGTGCCAGCAGTTACATCCGGGAAGCTGGAAACACCATATATTTT

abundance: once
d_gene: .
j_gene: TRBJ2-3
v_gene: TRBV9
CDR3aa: CASSVAADTQYF
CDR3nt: TGTGCCAGCAGCGTAGCTGCGGATACGCAGTATTTT

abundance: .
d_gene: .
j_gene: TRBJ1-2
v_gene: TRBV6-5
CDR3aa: CASSRGHGNYGYTF
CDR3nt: TGTGCCAGCAGTAGGGGACACGGGAACTATGGCTACACCTTC

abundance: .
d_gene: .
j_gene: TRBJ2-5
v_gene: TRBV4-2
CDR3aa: CASSQDVGGARETQYF
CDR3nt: TGTGCCAGCAGCCAAGATGTCGGCGGGGCCAGGGAGACCCAGTACTTC

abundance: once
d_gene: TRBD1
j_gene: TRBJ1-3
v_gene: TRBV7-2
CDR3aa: CASSLGQGAFSGNTIYF
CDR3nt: TGTGCCAGCAGCTTGGGACAGGGGGCCTTCTCTGGAAACACCATATATTTT

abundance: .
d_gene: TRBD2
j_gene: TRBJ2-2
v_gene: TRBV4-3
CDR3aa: CASSQGWSGRTWNTGELFF
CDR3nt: TGCGCCAGCAGCCAAGGCTGGAGCGGGAGGACATGGAACACCGGGGAGCTGTTTTTT

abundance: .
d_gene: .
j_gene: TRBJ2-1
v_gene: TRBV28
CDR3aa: CASSVGGANSYNEQFF
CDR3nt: TGTGCCAGCAGTGTAGGCGGGGCCAACTCCTACAATGAGCAGTTCTTC

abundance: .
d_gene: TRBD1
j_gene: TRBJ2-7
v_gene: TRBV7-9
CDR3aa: CASSSPLGQGYSYEQYF
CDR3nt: TGTGCCAGCAGCTCCCCCCTCGGACAGGGATATTCCTACGAGCAGTACTTC

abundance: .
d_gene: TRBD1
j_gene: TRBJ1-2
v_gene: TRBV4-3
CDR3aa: CASSQTPGTGYHQLYGYTF
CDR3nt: TGCGCCAGCAGCCAGACCCCCGGGACAGGGTATCACCAACTCTATGGCTACACCTTC

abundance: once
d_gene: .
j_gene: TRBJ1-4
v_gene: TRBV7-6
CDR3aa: CASSLKRRITNEKLFF
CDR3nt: TGTGCCAGCAGTCTTAAAAGGCGGATTACTAATGAAAAACTGTTTTTT

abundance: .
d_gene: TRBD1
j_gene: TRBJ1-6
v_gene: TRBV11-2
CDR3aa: CASSLGGTGTNSPLHF
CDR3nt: TGTGCCAGCAGCTTAGGGGGGACAGGGACTAATTCACCCCTCCACTTT

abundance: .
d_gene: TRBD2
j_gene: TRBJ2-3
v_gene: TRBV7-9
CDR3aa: CASSSPGLAGPRTDTQYF
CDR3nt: TGTGCCAGCAGCTCCCCGGGACTAGCGGGACCTAGGACAGATACGCAGTATTTT

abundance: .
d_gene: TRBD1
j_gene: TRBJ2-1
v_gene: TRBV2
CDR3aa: CASSPGTDNEQFF
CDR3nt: TGTGCCAGCAGTCCCGGGACAGACAATGAGCAGTTCTTC

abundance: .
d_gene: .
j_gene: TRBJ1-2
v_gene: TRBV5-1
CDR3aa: CASSLDTAGVGYTF
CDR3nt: TGCGCCAGCAGCTTGGACACTGCGGGTGTGGGCTACACCTTC

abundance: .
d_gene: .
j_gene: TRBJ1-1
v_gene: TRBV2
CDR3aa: CASMTMMDTEAFF
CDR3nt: TGTGCCAGCATGACAATGATGGACACTGAAGCTTTCTTT

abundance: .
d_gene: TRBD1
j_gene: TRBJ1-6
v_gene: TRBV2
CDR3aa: CASRYRGDNNSPLHF
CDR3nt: TGTGCCAGCAGATACAGGGGGGACAATAATTCACCCCTCCACTTT

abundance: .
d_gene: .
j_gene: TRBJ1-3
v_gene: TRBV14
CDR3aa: CASSQLLGRSGNTIYF
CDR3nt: TGTGCCAGCAGCCAACTTCTTGGCCGCTCTGGAAACACCATATATTTT

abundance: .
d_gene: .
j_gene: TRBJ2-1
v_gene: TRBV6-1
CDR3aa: CASSQGGGKYYNEQFF
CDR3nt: TGTGCCAGCAGTCAAGGGGGGGGCAAATACTACAATGAGCAGTTCTTC

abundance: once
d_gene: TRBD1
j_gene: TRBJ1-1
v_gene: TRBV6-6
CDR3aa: CASSYPRQGTNTEAFF
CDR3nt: TGTGCCAGCAGTTACCCAAGACAGGGTACGAACACTGAAGCTTTCTTT

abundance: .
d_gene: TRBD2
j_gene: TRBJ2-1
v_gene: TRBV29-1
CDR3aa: CSVEKLAGVSEQFF
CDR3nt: TGCAGCGTTGAAAAACTAGCGGGAGTCAGTGAGCAGTTCTTC

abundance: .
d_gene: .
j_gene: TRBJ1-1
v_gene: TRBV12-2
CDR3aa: CASRPDRALGSTEAFF
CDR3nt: TGTGCAAGTCGCCCAGACAGGGCCCTTGGGAGCACTGAAGCTTTCTTT

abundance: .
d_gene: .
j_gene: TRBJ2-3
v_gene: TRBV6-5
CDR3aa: CASSYRQTFTDTQYF
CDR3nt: TGTGCCAGCAGTTACCGACAGACATTCACAGATACGCAGTATTTT

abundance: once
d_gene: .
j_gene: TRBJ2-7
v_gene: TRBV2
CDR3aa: CASRGQTPYEQYF
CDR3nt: TGTGCCAGCAGAGGACAGACCCCCTACGAGCAGTACTTC

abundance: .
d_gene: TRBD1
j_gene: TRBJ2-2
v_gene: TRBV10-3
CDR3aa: CASSPGGTANTGELFF
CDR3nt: TGTGCCTCATCACCCGGTGGGACAGCGAACACCGGGGAGCTGTTTTTT

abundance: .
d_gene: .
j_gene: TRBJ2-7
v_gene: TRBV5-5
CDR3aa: CATGSGGVHEQYF
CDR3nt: TGTGCCACCGGTTCCGGGGGTGTCCACGAGCAGTACTTC

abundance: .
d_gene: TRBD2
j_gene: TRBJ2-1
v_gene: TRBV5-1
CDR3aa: CASSLNPLAVYNEQFF
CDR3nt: TGCGCCAGCAGCTTGAACCCACTAGCGGTCTACAATGAGCAGTTCTTC

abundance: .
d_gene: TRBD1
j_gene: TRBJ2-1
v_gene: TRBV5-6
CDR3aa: CASSYGAGGHNEQFF
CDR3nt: TGTGCCAGCAGCTATGGGGCAGGGGGCCACAATGAGCAGTTCTTC

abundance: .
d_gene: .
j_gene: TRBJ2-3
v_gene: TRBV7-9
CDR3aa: CASSSRSITDTQYF
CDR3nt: TGTGCCAGCAGCTCCCGGAGCATCACAGATACGCAGTATTTT

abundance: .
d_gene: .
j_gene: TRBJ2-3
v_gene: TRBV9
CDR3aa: CASSPRGRPSTDTQYF
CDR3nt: TGTGCCAGCAGCCCCCGAGGAAGACCTAGCACAGATACGCAGTATTTT

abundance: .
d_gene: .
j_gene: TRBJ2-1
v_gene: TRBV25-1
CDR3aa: CASRLSEFYNEQFF
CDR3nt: TGTGCCAGCCGACTCTCCGAATTTTACAATGAGCAGTTCTTC

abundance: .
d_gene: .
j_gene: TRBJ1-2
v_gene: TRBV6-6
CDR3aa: CASSYLDKNYGYTF
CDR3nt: TGTGCCAGCAGTTACCTGGACAAGAACTATGGCTACACCTTC

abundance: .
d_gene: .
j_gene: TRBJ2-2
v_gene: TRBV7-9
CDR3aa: CASSLNVVQGFSGELFF
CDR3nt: TGTGCCAGCAGCTTAAATGTCGTGCAGGGCTTTTCCGGGGAGCTGTTTTTT

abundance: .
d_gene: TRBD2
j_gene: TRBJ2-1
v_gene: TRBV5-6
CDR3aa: CASSLFGRSSYNEQFF
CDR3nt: TGTGCCAGCAGCTTGTTCGGGAGGAGCTCCTACAATGAGCAGTTCTTC

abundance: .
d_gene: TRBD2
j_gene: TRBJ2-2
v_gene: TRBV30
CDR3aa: CAWSVDLGLAGRNTGELFF
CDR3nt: TGTGCCTGGAGTGTGGACCTGGGACTAGCCGGGAGGAACACCGGGGAGCTGTTTTTT

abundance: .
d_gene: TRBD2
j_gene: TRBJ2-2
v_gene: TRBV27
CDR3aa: CASSQMIAGGTGELFF
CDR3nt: TGTGCCAGCAGTCAAATGATAGCGGGAGGGACCGGGGAGCTGTTTTTT